The entry below gives a single TCR beta chain sequence along with its context. Its target is unknown. V lost 4 bases and J lost 3, with 15 bases in between. This CDR3 contains 15 residues. CDR1 and CDR2 from the germline V gene are SGHTA and FQGNSA. This entry belongs to a study of beta chain features in type 1 diabetes. Study-wide results and limits: The study found that naive, central memory and Treg TCRB repertoires appeared more similar in patients than in healthy donors.

Reverse transcribing all isolated RNA meant expressed TCRB transcripts were sequenced. This table comes from immunoSEQ multiplex PCR, and its TCRdb copy is limited to in-frame clones, with some not included. The repertoire has around 300,000 clones, around 7.3% of them found once; the top ten carry roughly 1%. Source material: central memory CD4+ T cells from blood. This chain joins TRBV7-2 and TRBJ1-1, with D unclear. The clonotype comes from a woman between 18 and 29 years old in good health. The CDR3 sequence is CASSSGPTGDTEAFF. Here the CDR3 DNA reads TGTGCCAGCAGCTCCGGGCCCACCGGGGACACTGAAGCTTTCTTT.